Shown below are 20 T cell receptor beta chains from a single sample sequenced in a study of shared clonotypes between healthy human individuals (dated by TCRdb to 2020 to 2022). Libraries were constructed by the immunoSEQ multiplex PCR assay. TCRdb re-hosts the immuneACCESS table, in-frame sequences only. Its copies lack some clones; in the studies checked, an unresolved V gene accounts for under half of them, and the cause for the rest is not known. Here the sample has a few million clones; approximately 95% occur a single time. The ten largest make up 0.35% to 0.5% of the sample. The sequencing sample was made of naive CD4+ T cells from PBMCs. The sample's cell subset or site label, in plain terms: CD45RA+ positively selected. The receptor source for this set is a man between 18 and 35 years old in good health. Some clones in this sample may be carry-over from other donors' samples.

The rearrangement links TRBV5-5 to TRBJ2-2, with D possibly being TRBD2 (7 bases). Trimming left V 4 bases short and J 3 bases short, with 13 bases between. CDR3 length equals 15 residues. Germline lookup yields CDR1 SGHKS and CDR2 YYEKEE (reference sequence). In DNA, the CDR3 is TGTGCCAGCAGCCCTCGGGGGGCCTACACCGGGGAGCTGTTTTTT. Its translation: CASSPRGAYTGELFF.

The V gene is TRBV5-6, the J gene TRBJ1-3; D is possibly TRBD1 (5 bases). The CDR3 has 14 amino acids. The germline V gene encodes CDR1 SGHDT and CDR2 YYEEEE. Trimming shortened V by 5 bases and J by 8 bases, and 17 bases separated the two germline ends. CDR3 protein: CASRTGIAGDTIYF. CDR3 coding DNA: TGTGCCAGCAGGACCGGGATTGCGGGGGACACCATATATTTT.

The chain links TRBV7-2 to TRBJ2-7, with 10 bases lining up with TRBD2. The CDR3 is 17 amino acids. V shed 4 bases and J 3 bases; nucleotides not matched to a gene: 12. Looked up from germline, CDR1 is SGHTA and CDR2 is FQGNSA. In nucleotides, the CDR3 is TGTGCCAGCAGCTCCCTAGGGGCTAGCGGGAGTCGCTACGAGCAGTACTTC. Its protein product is CASSSLGASGSRYEQYF.

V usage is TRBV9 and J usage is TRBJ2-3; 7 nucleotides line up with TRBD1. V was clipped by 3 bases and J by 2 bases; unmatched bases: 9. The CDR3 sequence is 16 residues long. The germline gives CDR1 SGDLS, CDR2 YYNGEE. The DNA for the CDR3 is TGTGCCAGCAGCGACTTTCGGGACAGTCCCACAGATACGCAGTATTTT. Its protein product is CASSDFRDSPTDTQYF.

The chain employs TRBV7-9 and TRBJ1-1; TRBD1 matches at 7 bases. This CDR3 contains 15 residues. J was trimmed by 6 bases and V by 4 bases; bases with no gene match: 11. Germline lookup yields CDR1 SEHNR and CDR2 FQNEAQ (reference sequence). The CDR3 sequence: CASSSGGHPIPEAFF. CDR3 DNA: TGTGCCAGCAGCTCAGGGGGACACCCAATCCCTGAAGCTTTCTTT.

CDR3 DNA sequence: TGTGCCAGCAGCGGCGGGACTAGCGGGATAGATACGCAGTATTTT. It is translated as CASSGGTSGIDTQYF. The chain couples TRBV11-2 to TRBJ2-3; 13 bases map to TRBD2. With V trimmed by 5 bases and J by 5 bases, 4 bases remained unmatched. The CDR3 loop spans 15 amino acids. Per the germline V gene, CDR1 is SGHAT and CDR2 is FQNNGV.

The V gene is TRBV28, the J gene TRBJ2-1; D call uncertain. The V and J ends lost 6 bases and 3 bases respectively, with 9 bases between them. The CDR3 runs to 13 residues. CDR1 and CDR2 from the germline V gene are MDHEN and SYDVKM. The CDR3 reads CASSSTFYNEQFF. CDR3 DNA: TGTGCCAGCAGCTCGACATTCTACAATGAGCAGTTCTTC.

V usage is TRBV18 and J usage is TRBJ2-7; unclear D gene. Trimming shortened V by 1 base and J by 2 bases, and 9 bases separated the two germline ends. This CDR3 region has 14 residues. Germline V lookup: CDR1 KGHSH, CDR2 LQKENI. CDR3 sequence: CASSPLREAYEQYF. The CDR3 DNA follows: TGTGCCAGCTCACCACTCAGAGAAGCCTACGAGCAGTACTTC. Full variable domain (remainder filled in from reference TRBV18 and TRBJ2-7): NAGVMQNPRHLVRRRGQEARLRCSPMKGHSHVYWYRQLPEEGLKFMVYLQKENIIDESGMPKERFSAEFPKEGPSILRIQQVVRGDSAAYFCASSPLREAYEQYFGPGTRLTVT.

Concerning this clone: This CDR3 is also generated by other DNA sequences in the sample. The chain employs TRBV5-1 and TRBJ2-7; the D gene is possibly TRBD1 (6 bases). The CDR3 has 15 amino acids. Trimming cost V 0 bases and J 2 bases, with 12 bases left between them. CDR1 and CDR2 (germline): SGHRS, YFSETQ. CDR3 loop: CASSLARTEPYEQYF. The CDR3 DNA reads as TGCGCCAGCAGCTTGGCAAGGACAGAACCCTACGAGCAGTACTTC.

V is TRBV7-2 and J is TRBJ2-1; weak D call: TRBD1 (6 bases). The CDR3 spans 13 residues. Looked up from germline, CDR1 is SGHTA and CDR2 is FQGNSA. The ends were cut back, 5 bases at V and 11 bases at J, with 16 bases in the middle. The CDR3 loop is CASSGGRDTKQFF. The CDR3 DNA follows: TGTGCCAGCAGCGGGGGAAGGGACACGAAGCAGTTCTTC.

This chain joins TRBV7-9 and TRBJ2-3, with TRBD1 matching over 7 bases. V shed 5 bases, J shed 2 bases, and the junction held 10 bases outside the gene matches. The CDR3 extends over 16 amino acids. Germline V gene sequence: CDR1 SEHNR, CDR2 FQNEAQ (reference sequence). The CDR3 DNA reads TGTGCCAGCAGCCCGCCGGGACAGCGATCCACAGATACGCAGTATTTT. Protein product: CASSPPGQRSTDTQYF.

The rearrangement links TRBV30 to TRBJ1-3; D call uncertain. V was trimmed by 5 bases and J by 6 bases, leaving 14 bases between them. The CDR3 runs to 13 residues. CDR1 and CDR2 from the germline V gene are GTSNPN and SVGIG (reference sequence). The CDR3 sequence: CAWGLLHENTIYF. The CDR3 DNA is TGTGCCTGGGGACTTCTACACGAAAACACCATATATTTT.

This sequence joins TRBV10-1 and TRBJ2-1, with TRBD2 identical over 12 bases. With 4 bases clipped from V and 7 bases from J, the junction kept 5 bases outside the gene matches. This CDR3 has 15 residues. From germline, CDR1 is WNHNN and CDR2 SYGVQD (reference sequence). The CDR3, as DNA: TGCGCCAGCAGTGTTTCTAGCGGGAGGGAGAATGAGCAGTTCTTC. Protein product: CASSVSSGRENEQFF.

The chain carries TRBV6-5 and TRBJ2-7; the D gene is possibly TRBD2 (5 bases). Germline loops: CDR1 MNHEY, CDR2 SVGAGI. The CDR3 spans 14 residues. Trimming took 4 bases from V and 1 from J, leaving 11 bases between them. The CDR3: CASSSIGSSYEQYF. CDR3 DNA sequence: TGTGCCAGCAGTTCCATAGGGAGTTCCTACGAGCAGTACTTC.

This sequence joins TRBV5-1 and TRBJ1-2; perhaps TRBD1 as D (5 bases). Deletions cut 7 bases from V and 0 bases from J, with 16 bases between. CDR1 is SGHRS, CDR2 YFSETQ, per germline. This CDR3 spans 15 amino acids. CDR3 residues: CASGAGRAANYGYTF. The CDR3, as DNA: TGCGCCAGCGGCGCGGGACGGGCTGCTAACTATGGCTACACCTTC. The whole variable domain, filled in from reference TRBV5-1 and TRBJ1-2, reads KAGVTQTPRYLIKTRGQQVTLSCSPISGHRSVSWYQQTPGQGLQFLFEYFSETQRNKGNFPGRFSGRQFSNSRSEMNVSTLELGDSALYLCASGAGRAANYGYTFGSGTRLTVV.

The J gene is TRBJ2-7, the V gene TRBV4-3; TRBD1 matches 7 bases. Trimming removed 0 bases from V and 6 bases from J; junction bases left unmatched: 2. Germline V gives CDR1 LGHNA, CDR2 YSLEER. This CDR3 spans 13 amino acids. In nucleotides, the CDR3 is TGCGCCAGCAGCCAAGAGACAGGGCGCGAGCAGTACTTC. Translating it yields CASSQETGREQYF.

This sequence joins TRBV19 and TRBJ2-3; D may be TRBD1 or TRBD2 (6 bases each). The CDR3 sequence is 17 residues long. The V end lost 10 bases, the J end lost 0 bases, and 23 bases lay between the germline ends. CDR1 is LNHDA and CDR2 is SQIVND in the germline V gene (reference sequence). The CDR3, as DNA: TGTGCCACCGCCGGTGGGGGGACAACTATCAGCACAGATACGCAGTATTTT. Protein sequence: CATAGGGTTISTDTQYF.

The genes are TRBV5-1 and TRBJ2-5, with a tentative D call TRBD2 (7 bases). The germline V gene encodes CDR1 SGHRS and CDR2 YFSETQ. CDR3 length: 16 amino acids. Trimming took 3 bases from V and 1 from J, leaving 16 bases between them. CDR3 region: CASSSGGQALQETQYF. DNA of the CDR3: TGCGCCAGCAGCTCCGGGGGGCAGGCTCTCCAAGAGACCCAGTACTTC.

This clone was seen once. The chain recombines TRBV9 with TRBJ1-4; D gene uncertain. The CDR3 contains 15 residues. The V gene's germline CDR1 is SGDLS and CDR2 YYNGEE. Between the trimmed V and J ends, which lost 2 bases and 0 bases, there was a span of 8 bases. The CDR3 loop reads CASSVSTATNEKLFF. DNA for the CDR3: TGTGCCAGCAGCGTGTCTACAGCAACTAATGAAAAACTGTTTTTT.

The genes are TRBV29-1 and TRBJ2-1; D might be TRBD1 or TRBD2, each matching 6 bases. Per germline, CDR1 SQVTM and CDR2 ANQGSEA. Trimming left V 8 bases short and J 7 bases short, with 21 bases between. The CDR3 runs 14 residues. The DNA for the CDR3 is TGCAGCACCACCCTTGCGAGAGGGGGGAATGAGCAGTTCTTC. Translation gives CSTTLARGGNEQFF.